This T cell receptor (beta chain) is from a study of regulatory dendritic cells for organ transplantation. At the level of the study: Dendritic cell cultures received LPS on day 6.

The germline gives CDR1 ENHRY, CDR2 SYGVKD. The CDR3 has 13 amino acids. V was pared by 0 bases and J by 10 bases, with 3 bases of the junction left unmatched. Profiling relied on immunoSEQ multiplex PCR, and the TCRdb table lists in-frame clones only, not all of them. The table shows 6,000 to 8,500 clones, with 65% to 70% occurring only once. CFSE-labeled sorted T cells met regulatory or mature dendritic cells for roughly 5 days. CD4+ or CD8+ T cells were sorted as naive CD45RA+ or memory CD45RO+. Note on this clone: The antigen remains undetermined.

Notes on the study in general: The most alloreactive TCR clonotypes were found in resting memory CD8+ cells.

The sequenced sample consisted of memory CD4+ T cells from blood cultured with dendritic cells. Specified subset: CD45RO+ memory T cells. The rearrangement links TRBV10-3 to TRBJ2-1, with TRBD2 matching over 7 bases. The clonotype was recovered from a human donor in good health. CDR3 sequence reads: CAISESREDEQFF. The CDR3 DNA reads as TGTGCCATCAGTGAGTCACGGGAGGACGAGCAGTTCTTC.